This TCR beta chain came from a study of shared clonotypes between healthy human individuals. Per the germline V gene, CDR1 is MNHNS and CDR2 is SASEGT. There are 13 residues in the CDR3. Trimming took 5 bases from V and 8 from J, leaving 13 bases between them. CD45RO negativity and positive selection for CCR7 defined naive CD8 cells, a population that excluded terminally differentiated effector memory CD45RA+ cells. Per the original methods: In the immunoSEQ data, sequences were junction-only and lacked quality scores, so filtering differed. TCRdb keeps only in-frame clones here, not all; method: immunoSEQ multiplex PCR. V and J calls and clone size are given by that table; D and trimming were obtained from the DNA. Here the sample spans under 850,000 clones, 90% to 95% being singletons.

The genes are TRBV6-1 and TRBJ2-1; tentative D call: TRBD2 (5 bases). The receptor was isolated from a man aged 30-40 years in good health. Material: naive CD8+ T cells sorted from blood. CDR3 residues: CASSLDGKDEQFF. The CDR3 region has the DNA TGTGCCAGCAGTCTTGACGGGAAGGATGAGCAGTTCTTC.